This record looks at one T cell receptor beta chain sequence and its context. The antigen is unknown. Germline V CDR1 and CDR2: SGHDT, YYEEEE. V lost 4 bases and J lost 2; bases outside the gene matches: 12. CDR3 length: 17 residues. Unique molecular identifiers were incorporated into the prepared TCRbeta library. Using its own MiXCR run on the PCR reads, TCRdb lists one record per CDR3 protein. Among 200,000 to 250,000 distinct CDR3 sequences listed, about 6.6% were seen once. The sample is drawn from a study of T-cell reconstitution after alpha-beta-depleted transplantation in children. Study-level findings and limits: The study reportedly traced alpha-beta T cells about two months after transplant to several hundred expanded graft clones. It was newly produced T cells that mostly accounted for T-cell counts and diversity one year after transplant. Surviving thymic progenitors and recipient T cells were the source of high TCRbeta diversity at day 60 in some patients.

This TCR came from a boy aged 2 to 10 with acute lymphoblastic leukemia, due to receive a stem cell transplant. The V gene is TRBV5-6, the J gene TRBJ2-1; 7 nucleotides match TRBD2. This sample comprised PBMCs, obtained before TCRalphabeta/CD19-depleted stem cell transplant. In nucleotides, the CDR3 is TGTGCCAGCAGCGGGGCCTCCCGTCGGGAGGCCTACAATGAGCAGTTCTTC. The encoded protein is CASSGASRREAYNEQFF.